The entry below describes one T cell receptor (beta chain). Its antigen is unknown. These data come from a study of shared clonotypes between healthy human individuals. Findings and caveats of the study: What naive subsets generally showed was a larger estimated richness than memory subsets showed. Clonotype sharing among donors likely depends on sequencing depth.

Between the trimmed V and J ends, which lost 1 base and 4 bases, there was a span of 3 bases. The CDR3 runs 13 residues. Germline V gene data show CDR1 as SGDLS and CDR2 as YYNGEE. How the authors handled the data: Quality scores were absent from the junction-only immunoSEQ sequences, so filtering differed. The repertoire was sequenced with immunoSEQ multiplex PCR; TCRdb's copy has only in-frame clones and lacks some. V and J calls and clone size are given by that table; D and trimming were obtained from the DNA. Counted here are 2,500,000 or so clones, about nine tenths occurring once; the ten biggest clones make up around 0.38%.

The clonotype comes from a man between 18 and 35 years old in good health. Some clones in this sample may be carry-over from other donors' samples. Input material: naive CD4+ T cells from PBMCs. Noted subset: CD45RA+ positively selected. V and J are TRBV9 and TRBJ2-6; D gene unclear. DNA for the CDR3: TGTGCCAGCAGCGTAAGAGGGGCCAACGTCCTGACTTTC. Translating it yields CASSVRGANVLTF.